This TCR beta chain was sequenced for a study of follicular helper T cells after annual influenza vaccination. Study-wide points: Only roughly 9.5-23% of analyzed cells yielded productive TCRB sequences. Each annual vaccination recalled recurring oligoclonal ICOS+CD38+ cTfh clonotypes.

The germline gives CDR1 MDHEN, CDR2 SYDVKM. CDR3 size: 14 residues. Between the trimmed V and J ends, which lost 6 bases and 8 bases, there was a span of 16 bases. As concerns this clone: Antigen: not known.

TCRdb's copy holds only in-frame clones and misses some; the assay was immunoSEQ multiplex PCR. The repertoire holds 2,000 to 3,000 clones, with approximately 86% as singletons. This sample's time point: 2014-2015 season, pre-vaccination. Each time point used roughly 35 to 100 mL of blood. This TCR was recovered from an adult who received the influenza vaccine. This material consisted of CXCR5+ CD38+ circulating T follicular helper cells from blood, taken on the day of influenza vaccination. Subset here: circulating Tfh, non-naive CD4+CXCR5+PD-1+ (ICOS+CD38+ or ICOS-CD38-). The chain employs TRBV28 and TRBJ1-4, with D possibly TRBD1 on 6 matching bases. The CDR3 sequence: CASRGQSDGEKLFF. Written as DNA, the CDR3 is TGTGCCAGCAGAGGACAGAGCGATGGAGAAAAACTGTTTTTT.